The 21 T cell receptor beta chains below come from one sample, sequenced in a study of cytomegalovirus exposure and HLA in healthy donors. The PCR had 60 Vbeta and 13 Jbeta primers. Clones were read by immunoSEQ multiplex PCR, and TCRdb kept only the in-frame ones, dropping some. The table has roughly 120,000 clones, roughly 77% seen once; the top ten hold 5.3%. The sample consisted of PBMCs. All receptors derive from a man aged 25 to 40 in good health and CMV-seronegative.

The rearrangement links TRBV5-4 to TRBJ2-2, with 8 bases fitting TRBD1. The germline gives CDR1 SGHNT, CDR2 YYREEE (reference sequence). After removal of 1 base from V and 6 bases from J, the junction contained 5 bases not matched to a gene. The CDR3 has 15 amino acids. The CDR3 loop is CASSLQRQGSGELFF. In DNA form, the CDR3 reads TGTGCCAGCAGCTTGCAGAGACAGGGGTCCGGGGAGCTGTTTTTT.

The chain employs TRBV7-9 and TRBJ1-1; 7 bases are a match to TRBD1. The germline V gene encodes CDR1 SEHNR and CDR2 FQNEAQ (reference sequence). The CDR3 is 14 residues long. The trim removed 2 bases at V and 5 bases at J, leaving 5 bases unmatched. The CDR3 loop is CASSLRQGSTEAFF. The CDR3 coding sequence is TGTGCCAGCAGCTTAAGACAGGGAAGTACTGAAGCTTTCTTT. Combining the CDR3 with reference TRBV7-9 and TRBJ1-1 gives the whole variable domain DTGVSQNPRHKITKRGQNVTFRCDPISEHNRLYWYRQTLGQGPEFLTYFQNEAQLEKSRLLSDRFSAERPKGSFSTLEIQRTEQGDSAMYLCASSLRQGSTEAFFGQGTRLTVV.

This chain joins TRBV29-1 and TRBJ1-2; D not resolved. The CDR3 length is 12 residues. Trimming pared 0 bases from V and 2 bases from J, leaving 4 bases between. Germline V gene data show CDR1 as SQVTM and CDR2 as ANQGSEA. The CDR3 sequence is CSVEELNYGYTF. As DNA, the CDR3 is TGCAGCGTTGAAGAACTGAACTATGGCTACACCTTC.

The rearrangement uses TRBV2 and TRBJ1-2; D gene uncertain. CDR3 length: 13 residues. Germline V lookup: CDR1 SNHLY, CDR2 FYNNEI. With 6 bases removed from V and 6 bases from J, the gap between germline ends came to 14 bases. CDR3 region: CASSPRRRDGYTF. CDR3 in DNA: TGTGCCAGCAGCCCCCGAAGGCGGGATGGCTACACCTTC.

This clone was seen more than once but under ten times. CDR3 region: CASTLGLANYGYTF. The CDR3 region has the DNA TGTGCCAGCACTTTGGGACTAGCTAACTATGGCTACACCTTC. The chain combines TRBV7-2 with TRBJ1-2, with D possibly being TRBD1 (5 bases). There are 14 residues in the CDR3. Trimming stripped 7 bases from V and 0 bases from J, with 12 bases between. Germline-derived CDR1 and CDR2 are SGHTA and FQGNSA.

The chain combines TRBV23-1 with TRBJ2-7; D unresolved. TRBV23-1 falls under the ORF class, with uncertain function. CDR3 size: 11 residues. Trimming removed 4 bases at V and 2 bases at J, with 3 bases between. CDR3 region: CASSLAYEQYF. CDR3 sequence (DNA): TGCGCCAGCAGTCTCGCCTACGAGCAGTACTTC.

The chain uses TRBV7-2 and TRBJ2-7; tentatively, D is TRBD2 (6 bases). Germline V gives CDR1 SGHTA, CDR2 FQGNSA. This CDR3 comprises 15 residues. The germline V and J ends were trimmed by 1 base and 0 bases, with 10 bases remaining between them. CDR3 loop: CASSLVDSGSYEQYF. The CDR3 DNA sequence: TGTGCCAGCAGCTTAGTTGATAGCGGCTCCTACGAGCAGTACTTC.

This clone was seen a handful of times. This CDR3 is CASTPGYANTEAFF. The CDR3 DNA sequence: TGTGCCAGCACCCCGGGGTACGCGAACACTGAAGCTTTCTTT. This chain links TRBV7-2 with TRBJ1-1; D call uncertain. V was cut by 7 bases and J by 1 base, with 13 bases left in between. The CDR3 spans 14 residues. Germline CDR1 and CDR2: SGHTA and FQGNSA. The full variable domain, with the rest looked up from reference TRBV7-2 and TRBJ1-1, is GAGVSQSPSNKVTEKGKDVELRCDPISGHTALYWYRQSLGQGLEFLIYFQGNSAPDKSGLPSDRFSAERTGGSVSTLTIQRTQQEDSAVYLCASTPGYANTEAFFGQGTRLTVV.

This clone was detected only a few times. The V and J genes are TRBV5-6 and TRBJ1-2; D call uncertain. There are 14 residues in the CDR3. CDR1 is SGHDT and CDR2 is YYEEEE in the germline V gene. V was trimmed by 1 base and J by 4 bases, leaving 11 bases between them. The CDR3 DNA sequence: TGTGCCAGCAGCTTGACGGGTAAATTCTATGGCTACACCTTC. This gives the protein CASSLTGKFYGYTF. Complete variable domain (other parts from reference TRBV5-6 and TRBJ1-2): DAGVTQSPTHLIKTRGQQVTLRCSPKSGHDTVSWYQQALGQGPQFIFQYYEEEERQRGNFPDRFSGHQFPNYSSELNVNALLLGDSALYLCASSLTGKFYGYTFGSGTRLTVV.

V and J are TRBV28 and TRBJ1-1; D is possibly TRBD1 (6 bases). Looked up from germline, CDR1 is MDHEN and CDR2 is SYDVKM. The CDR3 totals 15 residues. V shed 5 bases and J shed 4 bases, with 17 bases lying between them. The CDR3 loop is CASSPLEGVVTEAFF. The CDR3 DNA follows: TGTGCCAGCAGTCCGCTTGAGGGGGTTGTCACTGAAGCTTTCTTT.

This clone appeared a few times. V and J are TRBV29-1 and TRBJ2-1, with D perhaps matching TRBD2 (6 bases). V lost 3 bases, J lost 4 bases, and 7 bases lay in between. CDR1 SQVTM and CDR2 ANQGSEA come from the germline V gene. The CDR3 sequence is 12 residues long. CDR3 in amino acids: CSVDREYNEQFF. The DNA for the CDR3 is TGCAGCGTTGACCGGGAGTACAATGAGCAGTTCTTC.

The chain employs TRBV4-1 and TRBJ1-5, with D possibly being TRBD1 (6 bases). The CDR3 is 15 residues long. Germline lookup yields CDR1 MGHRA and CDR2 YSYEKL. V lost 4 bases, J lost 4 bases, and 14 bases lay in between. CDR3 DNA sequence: TGCGCCAGCAGCCTTTCCGGGACAATGAATCAGCCCCAGCATTTT. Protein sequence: CASSLSGTMNQPQHF.

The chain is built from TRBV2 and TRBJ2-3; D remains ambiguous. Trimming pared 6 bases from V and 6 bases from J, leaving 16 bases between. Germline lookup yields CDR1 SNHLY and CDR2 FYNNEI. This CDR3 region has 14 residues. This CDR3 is CASRRRTSWDTQYF. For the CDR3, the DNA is TGTGCCAGCAGGAGGCGAACGAGCTGGGATACGCAGTATTTT.

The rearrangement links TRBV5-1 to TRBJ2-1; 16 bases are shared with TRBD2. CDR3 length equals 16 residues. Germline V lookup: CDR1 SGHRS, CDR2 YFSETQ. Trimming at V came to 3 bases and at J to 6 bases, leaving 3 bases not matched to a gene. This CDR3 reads CASSSGTSGRANEQFF. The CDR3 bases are TGCGCCAGCAGCTCCGGGACTAGCGGGAGGGCCAATGAGCAGTTCTTC.

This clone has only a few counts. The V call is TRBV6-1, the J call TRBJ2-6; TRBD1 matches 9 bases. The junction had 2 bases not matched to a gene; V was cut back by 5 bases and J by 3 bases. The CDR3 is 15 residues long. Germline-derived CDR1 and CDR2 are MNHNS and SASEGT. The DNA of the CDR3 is TGTGCCAGCAGTACAGGGGGCAGTGGGGCCAACGTCCTGACTTTC. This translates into CASSTGGSGANVLTF.

The CDR3, as DNA: TGTGCCAGCAGCCAACAGGGGAGAGGCTCCTACGAGCAGTACTTC. It translates to CASSQQGRGSYEQYF. The V and J genes are TRBV14 and TRBJ2-5; weak D call: TRBD1 (6 bases). Judging by the DNA end, TRBJ2-7 fits better; the J call may be wrong. Germline values: CDR1 SGHDN, CDR2 FVKESK. This CDR3 has 15 amino acids.

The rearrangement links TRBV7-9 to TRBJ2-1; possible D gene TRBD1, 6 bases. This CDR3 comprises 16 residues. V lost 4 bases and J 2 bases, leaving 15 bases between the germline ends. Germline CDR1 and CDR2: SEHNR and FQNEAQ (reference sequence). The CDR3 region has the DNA TGTGCCAGCAGCTATAGGGGAGAGGGGGCCTACAATGAGCAGTTCTTC. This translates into CASSYRGEGAYNEQFF.

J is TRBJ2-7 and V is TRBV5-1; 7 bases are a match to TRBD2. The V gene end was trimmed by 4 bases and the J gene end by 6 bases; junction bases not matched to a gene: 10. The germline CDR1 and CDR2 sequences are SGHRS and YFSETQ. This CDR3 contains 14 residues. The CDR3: CASSPPSGYSEQYF. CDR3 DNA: TGCGCCAGCAGCCCCCCTAGCGGCTATTCCGAGCAGTACTTC.

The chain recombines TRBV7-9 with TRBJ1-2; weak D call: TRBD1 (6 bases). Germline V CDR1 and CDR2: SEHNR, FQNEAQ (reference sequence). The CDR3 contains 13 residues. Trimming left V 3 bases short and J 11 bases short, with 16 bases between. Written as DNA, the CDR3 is TGTGCCAGCAGCTTTCGGGACACATCATCTTACACCTTC. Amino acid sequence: CASSFRDTSSYTF.

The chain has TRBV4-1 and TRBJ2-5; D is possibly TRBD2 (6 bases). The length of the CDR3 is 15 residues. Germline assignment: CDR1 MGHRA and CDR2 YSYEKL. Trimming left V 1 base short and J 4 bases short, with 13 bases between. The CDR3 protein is CASSQGVGGRETQYF. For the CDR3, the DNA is TGCGCCAGCAGCCAAGGAGTTGGAGGGCGAGAGACCCAGTACTTC.

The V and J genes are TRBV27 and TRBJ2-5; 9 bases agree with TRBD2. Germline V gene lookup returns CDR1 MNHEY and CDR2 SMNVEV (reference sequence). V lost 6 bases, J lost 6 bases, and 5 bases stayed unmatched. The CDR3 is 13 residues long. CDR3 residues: CASRGGGAKTQYF. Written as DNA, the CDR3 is TGTGCCAGCAGGGGCGGGGGGGCGAAGACCCAGTACTTC.